Presented here are 25 T cell receptor beta chains from one specimen sequenced in a study of blood T cell repertoires in COVID-19. The assay was immunoSEQ multiplex PCR, and TCRdb's table has in-frame clones only and misses some. The sample includes about 250,000 clones, 75% to 90% of them seen just once. Sequences were obtained from peripheral blood. These receptors all stem from a man younger than 40 with acute or convalescent COVID-19.

The rearrangement joins TRBV24-1 to TRBJ2-1; D uncertain. This CDR3 is built from 8 residues. V shed 8 bases and J shed 13 bases, with 5 bases lying between them. CDR1 and CDR2 (germline): KGHDR, SFDVKD. The CDR3 reads CATNPQFF. The CDR3 DNA sequence: TGTGCCACCAATCCACAGTTCTTC.

CDR3 region: CASTGGGLNSYGYTF. The CDR3 DNA reads as TGTGCCAGCACCGGAGGAGGGCTCAACAGCTATGGCTACACCTTC. The chain recombines TRBV6-5 with TRBJ1-2; D gene ambiguous. The ends were cut back, 7 bases at V and 4 bases at J, with 19 bases in the middle. CDR3 length equals 15 residues. The germline V gene has CDR1 MNHEY and CDR2 SVGAGI.

V gene TRBV10-3 combines with J gene TRBJ2-7; 12 positions match TRBD2. Germline V lookup: CDR1 ENHRY, CDR2 SYGVKD. Unmatched junction bases numbered 4, after V lost 4 bases and J lost 0 bases. This CDR3 has 16 amino acids. The CDR3 sequence: CAISATSGSRSYEQYF. The DNA of the CDR3 is TGTGCCATCAGTGCGACTAGCGGGAGCCGCTCCTACGAGCAGTACTTC.

The chain is built from TRBV27 and TRBJ2-1; TRBD2 matches 10 bases. The CDR3 totals 15 residues. Per germline, CDR1 MNHEY and CDR2 SMNVEV (reference sequence). J gave up 5 bases and V 9 bases, and 10 bases lay outside the gene matches. CDR3 region: CASSIPSGGDNEQFF. CDR3 DNA sequence: TGTGCCAGTTCGATACCCAGCGGGGGGGACAATGAGCAGTTCTTC.

The chain uses TRBV5-5 and TRBJ2-5; no firm D call. The V gene lost 2 bases and the J gene lost 2 bases, with 10 bases spanning the gap. From germline, CDR1 is SGHKS and CDR2 YYEKEE (reference sequence). The CDR3 spans 14 residues. The CDR3 is CASSLSTRQETQYF. The CDR3 DNA sequence: TGTGCCAGCAGCTTATCCACGAGACAAGAGACCCAGTACTTC.

The chain couples TRBV5-1 to TRBJ2-5; no firm D call. V was clipped by 4 bases and J by 1 base, with 8 bases between them. The CDR3 has 13 residues. Germline V gene sequence: CDR1 SGHRS, CDR2 YFSETQ. The DNA for the CDR3 is TGCGCCAGCAGCCGCCGGTCCCAAGAGACCCAGTACTTC. Its protein is CASSRRSQETQYF.

V and J are TRBV5-1 and TRBJ2-2; TRBD1 aligns across 8 bases. This CDR3 has 17 residues. The germline gives CDR1 SGHRS, CDR2 YFSETQ. Trimming took 4 bases from V and 2 from J; bases not matched to a gene: 10. The CDR3 DNA reads TGCGCCAGCAGCCCTGTTAGGGACAGGCGTAACACCGGGGAGCTGTTTTTT. Translated: CASSPVRDRRNTGELFF. Variable domain in full (rest from reference TRBV5-1 and TRBJ2-2): KAGVTQTPRYLIKTRGQQVTLSCSPISGHRSVSWYQQTPGQGLQFLFEYFSETQRNKGNFPGRFSGRQFSNSRSEMNVSTLELGDSALYLCASSPVRDRRNTGELFFGEGSRLTVL.

The chain is built from TRBV28 and TRBJ1-4, with D maybe TRBD1 (6 bases). Trimming left V 6 bases short and J 0 bases short, with 14 bases between. This CDR3 spans 16 amino acids. CDR1 and CDR2 (germline): MDHEN, SYDVKM. CDR3 nucleotide sequence: TGTGCCAGCAGAACACAGGGATTCACAACTAATGAAAAACTGTTTTTT. This encodes CASRTQGFTTNEKLFF.

The J gene is TRBJ1-1, the V gene TRBV4-1; no reliable D call. The germline gives CDR1 MGHRA, CDR2 YSYEKL. The CDR3 sequence is 16 residues long. The V gene lost 4 bases and the J gene lost 0 bases, with 15 bases spanning the gap. Here the CDR3 DNA reads TGCGCCAGCAGCCCAATCCTACCCGTATTGAACACTGAAGCTTTCTTT. This translates into CASSPILPVLNTEAFF.

This clone has a single count. The chain recombines TRBV11-2 with TRBJ1-6; D is uncertain. Germline CDR1 is SGHAT and CDR2 is FQNNGV. The germline V and J ends were trimmed by 5 bases and 16 bases, with 15 bases remaining between them. CDR3 length: 12 amino acids. CDR3 nucleotides: TGTGCCAGCAGCCCCGGACGGGAACCTCTCCACTTT. Translated, it gives CASSPGREPLHF.

The chain carries TRBV10-3 and TRBJ1-1; 8 bases match TRBD1. V lost 8 bases and J lost 5; bases outside the gene matches: 4. CDR1 is ENHRY and CDR2 is SYGVKD in the germline V gene. This CDR3 is 12 amino acids long. The chain's CDR3 is CAISGGQTEAFF. The CDR3 DNA reads TGTGCCATCTCAGGGGGCCAGACTGAAGCTTTCTTT.

The chain has TRBV5-8 and TRBJ2-3; D possibly corresponds to TRBD2 (5 bases). From germline, CDR1 is SGHTS and CDR2 YDEGEE. This CDR3 contains 15 residues. V gave up 6 bases and J gave up 2 bases, with 16 bases separating them. This CDR3 reads CASTLARIVTDTQYF. For the CDR3, the DNA is TGTGCCAGCACCCTAGCTAGGATAGTCACAGATACGCAGTATTTT.

Points on this clone: Mismatch with germline at one junction end may stem from a read error. This chain joins TRBV7-7 and TRBJ2-1, with 7 bases lining up with TRBD2. The CDR3 has 16 amino acids. Per germline, CDR1 SSHAT and CDR2 FNYEAQ (reference sequence). This CDR3 reads CASSRGFGTTNNEQFF. CDR3 coding DNA: TGTGCTAGCAGCCGGGGATTCGGGACTACCAACAATGAGCAGTTCTTC.

This clone was found once. The V call is TRBV28, the J call TRBJ1-5, with D tentatively TRBD1 (6 bases). The CDR3 is made up of 19 amino acids. Between the trimmed V and J ends, which lost 7 bases and 0 bases, there was a span of 25 bases. CDR1 MDHEN and CDR2 SYDVKM come from the germline V gene. CDR3 amino acids: CASTLTGGAREVSNQPQHF. The CDR3 DNA follows: TGTGCCAGCACCCTAACGGGGGGGGCGCGGGAAGTTAGCAATCAGCCCCAGCATTTT.

This clone was counted a few times. The chain has TRBV19 and TRBJ1-1, with D uncertain. The germline gives CDR1 LNHDA, CDR2 SQIVND (reference sequence). V was clipped by 7 bases and J by 4 bases, with 10 bases between them. This CDR3 region has 12 residues. For the CDR3, the DNA is TGTGCCAGTACCGGGGAGACCACTGAAGCTTTCTTT. This translates into CASTGETTEAFF.

This clone was found once. This rearrangement joins TRBV15 to TRBJ1-1; D remains unclear. Germline-derived CDR1 and CDR2 are LNHNV and YYDKDF (reference sequence). The V gene lost 4 bases and the J gene lost 1 base, with 25 bases spanning the gap. The CDR3 length is 19 residues. CDR3 nucleotides: TGTGCCACCAGCATCTTCAAGTCTCGGGCCGGACTGACGAACACTGAAGCTTTCTTT. Translating it yields CATSIFKSRAGLTNTEAFF.

The J gene is TRBJ2-7, the V gene TRBV3-1 (or the pseudogene TRBV3-2); D ambiguous. Trimming stripped 1 base from V and 1 base from J, with 14 bases between. The CDR3 is made up of 16 amino acids. Germline lookup yields CDR1 LGHDT and CDR2 YNNKEL (reference sequence). The CDR3 coding sequence is TGTGCCAGCAGCCAAGCATGGTCCTTACTATCCTACGAGCAGTACTTC. Translation: CASSQAWSLLSYEQYF.

The rearrangement uses TRBV30 and TRBJ2-7, with 8 bases aligning to TRBD1. J lost 6 bases, V lost 3 bases, and 7 bases had no gene match. This CDR3 is 13 amino acids long. Germline assignment: CDR1 GTSNPN and CDR2 SVGIG (reference sequence). CDR3 coding DNA: TGTGCCTGGAGGGGGCAGGGGGCAGGCGAGCAGTACTTC. This sequence encodes CAWRGQGAGEQYF.

V and J are TRBV6-2 or TRBV6-3 and TRBJ2-1; tentatively, D is TRBD1 (6 bases). CDR1 is MNHEY and CDR2 is SVGEGT in the germline V gene. V was shortened by 4 bases and J by 2 bases, with 21 bases between the two germline ends. CDR3 size: 18 residues. The CDR3 region is CASSSGRTGRRAYNEQFF. CDR3 sequence (DNA): TGTGCCAGCAGTTCTGGGCGCACAGGGCGCAGGGCCTACAATGAGCAGTTCTTC.

This chain links TRBV6-5 with TRBJ1-6, with 11 bases identical to TRBD1. In germline, CDR1 is MNHEY, CDR2 SVGAGI. CDR3 length: 16 residues. The V segment lost 3 bases and the J segment 4 bases; nucleotides outside the gene matches: 2. The CDR3 loop reads CASSYGTGGYNSPLHF. Here the CDR3 DNA reads TGTGCCAGCAGTTATGGGACAGGGGGATATAATTCACCCCTCCACTTT.

This chain links TRBV27 with TRBJ2-3; D is possibly TRBD1 (6 bases). The V end lost 4 bases, the J end lost 4 bases, and 12 bases lay between the germline ends. The germline CDR1 and CDR2 sequences are MNHEY and SMNVEV (reference sequence). CDR3 length equals 14 residues. The CDR3 spells CASSSGTGPDTQYF. The CDR3 DNA sequence: TGTGCCAGCAGTTCAGGAACAGGGCCAGATACGCAGTATTTT.

The V gene is TRBV9, the J gene TRBJ2-1, with TRBD2 matching 9 bases. With 3 bases clipped from V and 9 bases from J, the junction kept 10 bases outside the gene matches. CDR3 length equals 15 residues. Germline-derived CDR1 and CDR2 are SGDLS and YYNGEE. Here the CDR3 DNA reads TGTGCCAGCAGCGCCACCGGGACTAGCAACGGTGAGCAGTTCTTC. As protein: CASSATGTSNGEQFF.

The rearrangement links TRBV10-3 to TRBJ2-7; D unresolved. CDR1 ENHRY and CDR2 SYGVKD come from the germline V gene. V lost 0 bases, J lost 0 bases, and 9 bases lay in between. The CDR3 has 15 amino acids. The CDR3 nucleotides are TGTGCCATCAGTGAGTCTACAGCACACTCCTACGAGCAGTACTTC. Its translation is CAISESTAHSYEQYF.

The chain combines TRBV6-2 or TRBV6-3 with TRBJ1-1; TRBD1 aligns across 8 bases. CDR1 and CDR2 (germline): MNHEY, SVGEGT. V lost 6 bases to trimming and J lost 5 bases; unmatched junction nucleotides: 8. The CDR3 loop spans 14 amino acids. In DNA form, the CDR3 reads TGTGCCAGCAGCCGGGACAGGAGGGGTACTGAAGCTTTCTTT. Translating gives CASSRDRRGTEAFF.

V gene TRBV2 combines with J gene TRBJ2-7, with a possible D match to TRBD2 (5 bases). Germline V CDR1 and CDR2: SNHLY, FYNNEI. Trimming removed 3 bases from V and 3 bases from J, with 6 bases in between. The CDR3 totals 12 residues. The chain's CDR3 is CASSEGSYEQYF. CDR3 coding DNA: TGTGCCAGCAGTGAGGGGAGCTACGAGCAGTACTTC.